The rows below give T cell receptor beta chains drawn from one sample of a study of T cells after yellow fever vaccination. One entry per CDR3 protein results from TCRdb running MiXCR on the 5' RACE reads. Among some 160,000 distinct CDR3 sequences, 6.5% to 8.5% were seen once, and the ten largest hold roughly 2.5%. This specimen was CD4+ T cells sorted from PBMCs, taken around 5 days after the first yellow fever vaccination. These receptors were obtained from a man younger than 35 who received the YFV17D yellow fever vaccine. Both conserved end residues are part of each CDR3. The D gene is left open where the match is weak. The size of a clone is reported for some rows only, either as once, few or many, or as a class for expanded clones.

j_gene: TRBJ2-5; d_gene: .; abundance: many; v_gene: TRBV2; CDR3nt: TGTGCCAGCAGTATAGGAGGAGAGACCCAGTACTTC; CDR3aa: CASSIGGETQYF
j_gene: TRBJ2-2; d_gene: .; abundance: few; v_gene: TRBV9; CDR3nt: TGTGCCAGCAGCCCCCACCCGGGGTTGGGGTTGACCGGGGAGCTGTTTTTT; CDR3aa: CASSPHPGLGLTGELFF
j_gene: TRBJ2-7; d_gene: TRBD1; abundance: .; v_gene: TRBV12-3/TRBV12-4; CDR3nt: TGTGCCAGCTGTGGCAGGGGGCAGTACGAGCAGTACTTC; CDR3aa: CASCGRGQYEQYF
j_gene: TRBJ1-2; d_gene: .; abundance: few; v_gene: TRBV20-1; CDR3nt: TGCAGTGCCCAGGAAGGGGTAGGCTATGGCTACACCTTC; CDR3aa: CSAQEGVGYGYTF
j_gene: TRBJ1-5; d_gene: .; abundance: many; v_gene: TRBV7-2; CDR3nt: TGTGCCAGCAGCTTATATCCGGGGTGGAGCAATCAGCCCCAGCATTTT; CDR3aa: CASSLYPGWSNQPQHF
j_gene: TRBJ2-7; d_gene: .; abundance: few; v_gene: TRBV10-3; CDR3nt: TGTGCCATCAGTGACGTGGTTGCCGAGCAGTACTTC; CDR3aa: CAISDVVAEQYF
j_gene: TRBJ2-5; d_gene: TRBD2; abundance: few; v_gene: TRBV5-6; CDR3nt: TGTGCCAGCAGCCTGCGGGGGTACCAAGAGACCCAGTACTTC; CDR3aa: CASSLRGYQETQYF
j_gene: TRBJ1-5; d_gene: .; abundance: many; v_gene: TRBV12-3/TRBV12-4; CDR3nt: TGTGCCAGCAGTTTAGGTGCTCAGTTCAATCAGCCCCAGCATTTT; CDR3aa: CASSLGAQFNQPQHF
j_gene: TRBJ2-2; d_gene: .; abundance: few; v_gene: TRBV5-1; CDR3nt: TGCGCCAGCAGCTTGGAGCGGTCGTACACCGGGGAGCTGTTTTTT; CDR3aa: CASSLERSYTGELFF
j_gene: TRBJ2-4; d_gene: .; abundance: .; v_gene: TRBV5-1; CDR3nt: TGCGCCAGCAGCTTGGGGTCTCGGGGGCACATTCAGTACTTC; CDR3aa: CASSLGSRGHIQYF
j_gene: TRBJ2-2; d_gene: .; abundance: few; v_gene: TRBV11-2; CDR3nt: TGTGCCAGCAGCTTAGTTACCGGGGAGCTGTTTTTT; CDR3aa: CASSLVTGELFF
j_gene: TRBJ1-2; d_gene: TRBD1; abundance: .; v_gene: TRBV10-3; CDR3nt: TGTGCCATCAGTGACCAACAGAGGGGGCTAGGCTATGGCTACACCTTC; CDR3aa: CAISDQQRGLGYGYTF
j_gene: TRBJ2-2; d_gene: .; abundance: many; v_gene: TRBV5-1; CDR3nt: TGCGCCAGCAGCTCTCCGGGACCAGCGACCGGGGAGCTGTTTTTT; CDR3aa: CASSSPGPATGELFF
j_gene: TRBJ1-5; d_gene: .; abundance: many; v_gene: TRBV2; CDR3nt: TGTGCCAGCAGTGTCTACCTAGGGGAGCCCCAGCATTTT; CDR3aa: CASSVYLGEPQHF
j_gene: TRBJ1-1; d_gene: .; abundance: many; v_gene: TRBV6-2/TRBV6-3; CDR3nt: TGTGCCAGCAGTTCCCCGAGAACCGCGAGGAATGAAGCTTTCTTT; CDR3aa: CASSSPRTARNEAFF
j_gene: TRBJ2-3; d_gene: .; abundance: few; v_gene: TRBV5-1; CDR3nt: TGCGCCAGCGGGGCAGCTTCCACAGATACGCAGTATTTT; CDR3aa: CASGAASTDTQYF
j_gene: TRBJ2-5; d_gene: .; abundance: many; v_gene: TRBV25-1; CDR3nt: TGTGCCAGCAGTGAGGGGGCTACGGAGACCCAGTACTTC; CDR3aa: CASSEGATETQYF
j_gene: TRBJ2-5; d_gene: .; abundance: many; v_gene: TRBV5-1; CDR3nt: TGCGCCAGCAGCTTGGTGGGGGCTTACCAAGAGACCCAGTACTTC; CDR3aa: CASSLVGAYQETQYF
j_gene: TRBJ2-4; d_gene: TRBD1; abundance: many; v_gene: TRBV5-1; CDR3nt: TGCGCCAGCAGCTCGGGACAGAAAATAGACATTCAGTACTTC; CDR3aa: CASSSGQKIDIQYF
j_gene: TRBJ2-1; d_gene: .; abundance: many; v_gene: TRBV5-6; CDR3nt: TGTGCCAGCAGCTTGTGGGAGGATGAGCAGTTCTTC; CDR3aa: CASSLWEDEQFF
j_gene: TRBJ1-2; d_gene: TRBD1; abundance: .; v_gene: TRBV4-3; CDR3nt: TGCGCCAGCAGCCAACGTGACAGGGATTATGGCTACACCTTC; CDR3aa: CASSQRDRDYGYTF
j_gene: TRBJ1-2; d_gene: .; abundance: .; v_gene: TRBV7-2; CDR3nt: TGTGCCAGCAGCTCATATAAAGGGGGAGAAGGCTACACCTTC; CDR3aa: CASSSYKGGEGYTF
j_gene: TRBJ2-2; d_gene: .; abundance: few; v_gene: TRBV12-3/TRBV12-4; CDR3nt: TGTGCCACCCTCTCAGGGGGGCCTGGAACCGGGGAGCTGTTTTTT; CDR3aa: CATLSGGPGTGELFF
j_gene: TRBJ1-1; d_gene: .; abundance: many; v_gene: TRBV30; CDR3nt: TGTGCCTGGAGGCAGGGTTTGAGCACTGAAGCTTTCTTT; CDR3aa: CAWRQGLSTEAFF
j_gene: TRBJ2-5; d_gene: .; abundance: many; v_gene: TRBV7-2; CDR3nt: TGTGCCAGCAAAGGGAATCGAGGGGGAGGGGGGACCCAGTACTTC; CDR3aa: CASKGNRGGGGTQYF
j_gene: TRBJ2-3; d_gene: TRBD2; abundance: few; v_gene: TRBV6-1; CDR3nt: TGTGCCAGCAGTCTCGGACTAGTAAGTCGCGATACGCAGTATTTT; CDR3aa: CASSLGLVSRDTQYF
j_gene: TRBJ2-3; d_gene: .; abundance: .; v_gene: TRBV5-1; CDR3nt: TGCGCCAGCAGCTCGGACAGCTCCGGTGATACGCAGTATTTT; CDR3aa: CASSSDSSGDTQYF
j_gene: TRBJ2-7; d_gene: TRBD1; abundance: many; v_gene: TRBV20-1; CDR3nt: TGCAGTGCTAGACGGTGGGGACAGGGGAGGCTCTACGAGCAGTACTTC; CDR3aa: CSARRWGQGRLYEQYF
j_gene: TRBJ2-5; d_gene: TRBD2; abundance: .; v_gene: TRBV20-1; CDR3nt: TGCAGTGCTAGAGATGCAAGCGGGAGGCAAGAGACCCAGTACTTC; CDR3aa: CSARDASGRQETQYF
j_gene: TRBJ2-6; d_gene: TRBD1; abundance: few; v_gene: TRBV9; CDR3nt: TGTGCCAGCAGCGTAGCTGGGCGGACAGGGGGCTCTGGGGCCAACGTCCTGACTTTC; CDR3aa: CASSVAGRTGGSGANVLTF
j_gene: TRBJ2-3; d_gene: .; abundance: many; v_gene: TRBV5-1; CDR3nt: TGCGCCAGCAGCTTAGGGGCACCCCCAGATACGCAGTATTTT; CDR3aa: CASSLGAPPDTQYF
j_gene: TRBJ2-7; d_gene: .; abundance: few; v_gene: TRBV6-2/TRBV6-3; CDR3nt: TGTGCCAGCAGTTACTCAGGACACAACTACGAGCAGTACTTC; CDR3aa: CASSYSGHNYEQYF
j_gene: TRBJ1-1; d_gene: .; abundance: many; v_gene: TRBV6-2/TRBV6-3; CDR3nt: TGTGCCACTCGGGGGAACACTGAAGCTTTCTTT; CDR3aa: CATRGNTEAFF
j_gene: TRBJ2-5; d_gene: TRBD2; abundance: many; v_gene: TRBV10-3; CDR3nt: TGTGCCATCAGTGCTAGCGGACAAGAGACCCAGTACTTC; CDR3aa: CAISASGQETQYF